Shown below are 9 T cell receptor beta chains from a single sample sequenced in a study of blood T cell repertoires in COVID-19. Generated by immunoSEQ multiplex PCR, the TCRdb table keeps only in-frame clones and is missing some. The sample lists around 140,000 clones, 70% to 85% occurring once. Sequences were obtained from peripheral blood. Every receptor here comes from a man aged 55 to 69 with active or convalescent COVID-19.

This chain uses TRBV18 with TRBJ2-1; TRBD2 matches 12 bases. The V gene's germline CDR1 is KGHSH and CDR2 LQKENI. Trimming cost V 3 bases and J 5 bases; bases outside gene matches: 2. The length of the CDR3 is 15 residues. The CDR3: CASSPASGRDNEQFF. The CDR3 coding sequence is TGTGCCAGCTCACCGGCTAGCGGGAGGGACAATGAGCAGTTCTTC.

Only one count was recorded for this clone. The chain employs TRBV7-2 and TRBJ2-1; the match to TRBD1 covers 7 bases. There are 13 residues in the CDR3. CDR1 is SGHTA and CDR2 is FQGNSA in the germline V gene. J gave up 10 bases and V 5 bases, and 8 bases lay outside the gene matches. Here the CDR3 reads CASSLTGLGEQFF. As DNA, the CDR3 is TGTGCCAGCAGCCTGACAGGGTTAGGGGAGCAGTTCTTC.

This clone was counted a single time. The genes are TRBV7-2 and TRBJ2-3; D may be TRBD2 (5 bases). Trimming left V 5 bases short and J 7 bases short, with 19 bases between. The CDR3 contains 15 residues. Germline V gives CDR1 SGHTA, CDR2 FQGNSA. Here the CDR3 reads CASSPTSGGPNTQYF. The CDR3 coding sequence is TGTGCCAGCAGCCCCACTTCAGGCGGGCCGAATACGCAGTATTTT.

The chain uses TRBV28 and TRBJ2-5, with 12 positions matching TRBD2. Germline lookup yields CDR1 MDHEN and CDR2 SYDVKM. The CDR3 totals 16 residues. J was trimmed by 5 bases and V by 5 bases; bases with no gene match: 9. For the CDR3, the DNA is TGTGCCAGCAGTCAGCTAGCGGGAGGGCCGGGGGAGACCCAGTACTTC. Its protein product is CASSQLAGGPGETQYF.

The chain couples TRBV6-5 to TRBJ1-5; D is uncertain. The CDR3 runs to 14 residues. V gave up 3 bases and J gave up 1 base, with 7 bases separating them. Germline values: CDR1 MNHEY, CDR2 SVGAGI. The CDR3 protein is CASSYAGSNQPQHF. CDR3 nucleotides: TGTGCCAGCAGTTATGCCGGGAGCAATCAGCCCCAGCATTTT.

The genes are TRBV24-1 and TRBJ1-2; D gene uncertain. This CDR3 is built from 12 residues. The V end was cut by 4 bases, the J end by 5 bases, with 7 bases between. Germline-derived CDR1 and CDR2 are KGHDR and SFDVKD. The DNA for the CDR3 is TGTGCCACCAGTGAGAGGACTTATGGCTACACCTTC. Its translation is CATSERTYGYTF.

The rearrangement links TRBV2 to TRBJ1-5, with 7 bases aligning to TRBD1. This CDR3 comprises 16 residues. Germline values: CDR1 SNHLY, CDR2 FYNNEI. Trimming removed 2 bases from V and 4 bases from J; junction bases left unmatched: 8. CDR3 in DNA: TGTGCCAGCAGTGAAAATCCATGGGACAGAAATCAGCCCCAGCATTTT. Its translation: CASSENPWDRNQPQHF.

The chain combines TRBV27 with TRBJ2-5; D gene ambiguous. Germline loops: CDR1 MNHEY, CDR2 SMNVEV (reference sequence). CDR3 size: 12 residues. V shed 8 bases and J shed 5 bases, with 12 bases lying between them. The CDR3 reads CASGGLAETQYF. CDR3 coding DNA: TGTGCCAGCGGTGGGTTAGCTGAGACCCAGTACTTC.

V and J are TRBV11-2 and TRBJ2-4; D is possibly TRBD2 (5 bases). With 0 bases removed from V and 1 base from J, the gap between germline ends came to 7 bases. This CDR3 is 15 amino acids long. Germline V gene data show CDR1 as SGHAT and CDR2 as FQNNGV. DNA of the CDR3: TGTGCCAGCAGCTTAGAGCCGGGGGCCAAAAACATTCAGTACTTC. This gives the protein CASSLEPGAKNIQYF. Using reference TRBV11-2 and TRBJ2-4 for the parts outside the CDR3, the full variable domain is EAGVAQSPRYKIIEKRQSVAFWCNPISGHATLYWYQQILGQGPKLLIQFQNNGVVDDSQLPKDRFSAERLKGVDSTLKIQPAKLEDSAVYLCASSLEPGAKNIQYFGAGTRLSVL.